This entry concerns a single TCR beta chain. The antigen is unknown. Clones were sequenced by immunoSEQ multiplex PCR, and TCRdb holds only the in-frame ones, with some missing. The repertoire includes approximately 140,000 clones, about 92% of them detected once, and roughly 3.1% sits in the top ten. These data originate in a study of T cell responses to AZD1222 COVID-19 vaccine. Points from the study as a whole: As reported, nearly half of all spike-specific TCRs target variant regions that are unmutated. Seropositive AZD1222 recipients at baseline numbered only five or six. The donor group comprised mostly white British people and more females; the analysis possibly underestimated clonal diversity.

V dropped 6 bases and J dropped 5; count of bases not matched to a gene: 5. This CDR3 has 13 amino acids. Sequenced here: peripheral blood, sampled on day 0 of AZD1222 vaccination. The sequence derives from an adult in good health. The J gene is TRBJ1-2, the V gene TRBV12-3 or TRBV12-4, with 8 nucleotides matching TRBD1. The CDR3 protein is CASSPTGAYGYTF. The CDR3 bases are TGTGCCAGCAGCCCGACAGGGGCGTATGGCTACACCTTC.